The following is a T cell receptor (beta chain) sequence with its context. This clonotype has a count of ten or more. Its antigen is unknown. Base qualities are not recorded, but no much larger clone differs from it by a single base. This record comes from a study of tumor-infiltrating lymphocytes in primary liver carcinoma (dated by TCRdb to about 2017). The study in broad terms: Four or five patients with histopathologically diagnosed primary liver carcinoma underwent surgical resection in China between late 2015 and 2016. Of the five patients, three men and two women aged 30 to 69 years, four had hepatocellular carcinoma and one had combined HCC and intrahepatic cholangiocarcinoma. The five patients had tumors of stage T1-T3 N0M0, with maximum diameters ranging from about 4.2 to 11 cm. Each sample produced about 3.5 to 7.13 million productive TCRbeta reads, and read depth showed no significant difference between tissue types. TCRbeta repertoire sequencing, expression microarrays and whole-exome sequencing were combined in the study across five regions of each liver tumor, with adjacent normal tissue and blood also included. A total of approximately 35 specimens from 5 patients underwent TCRbeta repertoire sequencing, comprising around 25 tumor regions, 5 adjacent noncancerous liver tissues and 5 peripheral blood samples. Reproducibility between technical replicate repertoires was high, with correlation coefficients above 0.98 and mean shared-clone rates approximately 0.88.

TRIzol reagent was used to extract blood RNA from unsorted whole blood, while the DNeasy Blood & Tissue kit provided the germline DNA. At the time of sampling, the patients had chronic HBV infection and had not received any treatment. Before surgery, approximately 4 milliliters of peripheral blood were collected into K2EDTA tubes. The paper as a whole reports these results and caveats: Consistent with antigen-driven expansion, pairs of tumor regions showed higher repertoire overlap (mean roughly 36%) than either tumor-adjacent pairs (approximately 17%) or tumor-blood pairs (approximately 14%). Because the samples were bulk and unsorted, CD4+ and CD8+ T cell repertoires could not be compared. The study included only five patients, and the authors note findings should be validated in a larger study. Compared with blood, tumors had a significantly larger share of the repertoire taken up by the top 250 clones (p = 0.039). Only the TCR beta chain was sequenced, which likely underestimates true repertoire diversity because unpaired alpha chains were not captured.

Using a constant-region primer and ProtoScript II reverse transcriptase, TCRbeta-specific cDNA was reverse-transcribed from approximately 500 ng total RNA. The TCRbeta libraries were prepared through three rounds of nested multiplex PCR following a slightly modified ARM-PCR procedure. Sample barcodes and Illumina adapters were added in a final 25-cycle PCR using Deep VentR polymerase. Amplicons of 200-500 bp were gel-purified with a QIAquick gel extraction kit before sequencing. An Illumina HiSeq 2500 was used to sequence the TCRbeta amplicons, generating 250-bp paired-end reads. Concerning the study's data processing: Quality trimming of reads was performed with Trimmomatic v0.33, and paired reads were merged with FLASH v1.2.11 so that full CDR3 sequences could be recovered. V, D and J germline segments were assigned to the rearranged TCRbeta sequences using MiGEC v1.2.1b. Clonotype statistics, along with Shannon-Wiener diversity indices, were calculated using VDJtools v1.0.0. Except for diversity analysis, only the 250 most abundant clonotypes of each sample were used in subsequent analyses to reduce sampling bias. TCRdb trimmed public reads at Q25 via fastp, called clones via MiXCR and kept in-frame beta chains. Each CDR3 protein appears once, grouped with its most common genes and DNA. None of the V and J calls come from the authors' own analysis; TCRdb made them. Within this sample are about 300,000 distinct CDR3 sequences, with approximately 60% of them counted one time only. The leading ten clones occupy roughly 9% of the sample.

The origin of this receptor is a man aged 40-49 years with primary liver carcinoma and hepatitis B virus infection. The sample comprised peripheral blood.

DNA sequence: TGCAGCGTTGAGGGTCTCCCCACTGAAGCTTTCTTT. The resulting protein is CSVEGLPTEAFF. The rearrangement joined TRBV29-1 to TRBJ1-1; no D gene call is confident. From its cysteine to its phenylalanine, the CDR3 spans 12 amino acids. The retained sequence is limited to the CDR3, 36 bases, with the frame set at the first base. The germline V gene sets CDR1 to SQVTM and CDR2 to ANQGSEA. The V and J ends are trimmed by 3 bases and 4 bases, leaving 9 bases between them. This CDR3, with the reference TRBV29-1 and TRBJ1-1 proteins standing in past its ends, gives the full variable domain SAVISQKPSRDICQRGTSLTIQCQVDSQVTMMFWYRQQPGQSLTLIATANQGSEATYESGFVIDKFPISRPNLTFSTLTVSNMSPEDSSIYLCSVEGLPTEAFFGQGTRLTVV.